Listed below are T cell receptor beta chains from one sample, sequenced in a study of T cells in Graves' hyperthyroidism and ophthalmopathy. TCRdb reprocessed the multiplex PCR reads via MiXCR and lists one record per CDR3 protein. The profile shows 250,000 or so distinct CDR3 sequences, 13% to 15% of them singletons. Sequencing was carried out using blood. Receptors originate from a woman in her 40s with Graves' hyperthyroidism that later progressed to Graves' ophthalmopathy. CDR3s include the opening cysteine and the closing phenylalanine or tryptophan. Each record gives: V gene, J gene, D gene, clone size, CDR3 DNA, CDR3 protein. The D gene is left open where the match is weak. Some rows have no size entry. The others give once, few or many, or a class for an expanded clone.

v_gene: TRBV10-1
j_gene: TRBJ2-1
d_gene: NA
abundance: many
CDR3nt: TGCGCCAGCAGTGAGACGAGGGGGGGCTCCTACAATGAGCAGTTCTTC
CDR3aa: CASSETRGGSYNEQFF

v_gene: TRBV11-2
j_gene: TRBJ2-7
d_gene: NA
abundance: many
CDR3nt: TGTGCCAGCAGCTTACCGGGACACCTCCCCTACGAGCAGTACTTC
CDR3aa: CASSLPGHLPYEQYF

v_gene: TRBV28
j_gene: TRBJ2-5
d_gene: TRBD1
abundance: many
CDR3nt: TGTGCCACCGGCAGGGGGCGAGAGACCCAGTACTTC
CDR3aa: CATGRGRETQYF

v_gene: TRBV2
j_gene: TRBJ2-1
d_gene: NA
abundance: NA
CDR3nt: TGTGCCAGCAGTGAAGGACAGAACTTCTACAATGAGCAGTTCTTC
CDR3aa: CASSEGQNFYNEQFF

v_gene: TRBV7-9
j_gene: TRBJ2-4
d_gene: NA
abundance: NA
CDR3nt: TGTGCCAGCAGCTTAGTAGAGGGTGTCAAAAACATTCAGTACTTC
CDR3aa: CASSLVEGVKNIQYF

v_gene: TRBV3-1
j_gene: TRBJ1-5
d_gene: NA
abundance: many
CDR3nt: TGTGCCAGCAGCCAAGTAGGGGATGGGCCCCAGCATTTT
CDR3aa: CASSQVGDGPQHF

v_gene: TRBV14
j_gene: TRBJ2-7
d_gene: TRBD2
abundance: once
CDR3nt: TGTGCCAGCAGCCAAGTAGCGGGAACAGCCTACGAGCAGTACTTC
CDR3aa: CASSQVAGTAYEQYF

v_gene: TRBV7-3
j_gene: TRBJ2-7
d_gene: TRBD2
abundance: many
CDR3nt: TGTGCCAGCAGTTTATCGGGGGGATCATCCTACGAGCAGTACTTC
CDR3aa: CASSLSGGSSYEQYF

v_gene: TRBV7-9
j_gene: TRBJ2-7
d_gene: TRBD1
abundance: few
CDR3nt: TGTGCCAGCAGCCTAGGCGGATTTGGGACAGGGGTGGACGAGCAGTACTTC
CDR3aa: CASSLGGFGTGVDEQYF

v_gene: TRBV12-3/TRBV12-4
j_gene: TRBJ2-1
d_gene: NA
abundance: many
CDR3nt: TGTGCCAGCAGTTTAGCGGGGGGCCCTAATGAGCAGTTCTTC
CDR3aa: CASSLAGGPNEQFF

v_gene: TRBV7-9
j_gene: TRBJ1-6
d_gene: NA
abundance: many
CDR3nt: TGTGCCAGCAGCCAGCGGGACACCGCCAAAGGGAATTCACCCCTCCACTTT
CDR3aa: CASSQRDTAKGNSPLHF

v_gene: TRBV6-5
j_gene: TRBJ2-1
d_gene: NA
abundance: many
CDR3nt: TGTGCCAGCAGTTACTCGGGGTATGACTCCTACAATGAGCAGTTCTTC
CDR3aa: CASSYSGYDSYNEQFF

v_gene: TRBV28
j_gene: TRBJ2-2
d_gene: NA
abundance: many
CDR3nt: TGTGCCAGCAGTTTGCGGTCTACGAACACCGGGGAGCTGTTTTTT
CDR3aa: CASSLRSTNTGELFF

v_gene: TRBV20-1
j_gene: TRBJ2-1
d_gene: NA
abundance: many
CDR3nt: TGCAGTGCTAGTGACGATTCCTACAATGAGCAGTTCTTC
CDR3aa: CSASDDSYNEQFF

v_gene: TRBV19
j_gene: TRBJ1-1
d_gene: NA
abundance: many
CDR3nt: TGTGCCAGTAGTATAGGGGGCCTCACAGAAGCTTTCTTT
CDR3aa: CASSIGGLTEAFF

v_gene: TRBV12-3/TRBV12-4
j_gene: TRBJ2-1
d_gene: NA
abundance: many
CDR3nt: TGTGCCAGCAGTTTTCTAGGGGGATGGGATGAGCAGTTCTTC
CDR3aa: CASSFLGGWDEQFF

v_gene: TRBV3-1
j_gene: TRBJ1-4
d_gene: NA
abundance: many
CDR3nt: TGTGCCAGCAGCCAAGATGGGTCCGCTTGGGAAAAACTGTTTTTT
CDR3aa: CASSQDGSAWEKLFF

v_gene: TRBV30
j_gene: TRBJ2-7
d_gene: TRBD2
abundance: many
CDR3nt: TGTGCCTGGAGTAAACTAGCGGAATACGAGCAGTACTTC
CDR3aa: CAWSKLAEYEQYF

v_gene: TRBV6-1
j_gene: TRBJ2-1
d_gene: TRBD2
abundance: many
CDR3nt: TGTGCCAGCAGTTCACCTAGCGGAGGGACCTACAATGAGCAGTTCTTC
CDR3aa: CASSSPSGGTYNEQFF

v_gene: TRBV12-3/TRBV12-4
j_gene: TRBJ1-2
d_gene: NA
abundance: many
CDR3nt: TGTGCCACCGACAGTCGGGGCTACACCTTC
CDR3aa: CATDSRGYTF

v_gene: TRBV12-3/TRBV12-4
j_gene: TRBJ1-4
d_gene: NA
abundance: many
CDR3nt: TGTGCCAGCAGTTCCACCCACGGGGGGACTAATGAAAAACTGTTTTTT
CDR3aa: CASSSTHGGTNEKLFF

v_gene: TRBV12-3/TRBV12-4
j_gene: TRBJ2-1
d_gene: NA
abundance: many
CDR3nt: TGTGCCAGCAGAGTTTCCTACAATGAGCAGTTCTTC
CDR3aa: CASRVSYNEQFF

v_gene: TRBV28
j_gene: TRBJ2-7
d_gene: NA
abundance: NA
CDR3nt: TGTGCCAGCAGAGCCCTGTACGAGCAGTACTTC
CDR3aa: CASRALYEQYF

v_gene: TRBV19
j_gene: TRBJ2-7
d_gene: NA
abundance: many
CDR3nt: TGTGCCAGTAGTCCCTTCACCGGGTCGGGCTACGAGCAGTACTTC
CDR3aa: CASSPFTGSGYEQYF

v_gene: TRBV10-3
j_gene: TRBJ1-4
d_gene: NA
abundance: many
CDR3nt: TGTGCCATCAACAACGGAAATGAAAAACTGTTTTTT
CDR3aa: CAINNGNEKLFF